The next 5 T cell receptor beta chains were all read from a single sample in a study of blood T cell repertoires in COVID-19. The method was immunoSEQ multiplex PCR; TCRdb's version includes in-frame clones alone and lacks a portion of them. The sample holds roughly 120,000 clones, over 80% seen once. Sequencing used peripheral blood. All receptors come from a woman between 55 and 75 years old with acute or convalescent COVID-19.

This chain connects TRBV7-8 to TRBJ2-1, with 8 bases matching TRBD1. The CDR3 has 18 residues. V shed 5 bases and J 6 bases; nucleotides not matched to a gene: 18. Looked up from germline, CDR1 is SGHVS and CDR2 is FQNEAQ. Here the CDR3 reads CASSQIALLGQASNEQFF. Written as DNA, the CDR3 is TGTGCCAGCAGCCAGATAGCCCTTCTGGGACAGGCGAGCAATGAGCAGTTCTTC. Full variable domain (missing parts from reference TRBV7-8 and TRBJ2-1): GAGVSQSPRYKVAKRGQDVALRCDPISGHVSLFWYQQALGQGPEFLTYFQNEAQLDKSGLPSDRFFAERPEGSVSTLKIQRTQQEDSAVYLCASSQIALLGQASNEQFFGPGTRLTVL.

The chain employs TRBV5-1 and TRBJ2-1; 13 nucleotides align to TRBD2. The V segment lost 0 bases and the J segment 9 bases; nucleotides outside the gene matches: 9. The CDR3 runs to 17 residues. The V gene's germline CDR1 is SGHRS and CDR2 YFSETQ. The CDR3 protein is CASSLAGLAGAGGEQFF. The CDR3 coding sequence is TGCGCCAGCAGCTTGGCCGGACTAGCGGGGGCCGGGGGTGAGCAGTTCTTC.

V usage is TRBV27 and J usage is TRBJ2-2; D is perhaps TRBD2 (5 bases). Trimming stripped 6 bases from V and 0 bases from J, with 11 bases between. The CDR3 loop spans 15 amino acids. CDR1 and CDR2 from the germline V gene are MNHEY and SMNVEV (reference sequence). CDR3: CASSLGLTNTGELFF. In nucleotides, the CDR3 is TGTGCCAGCAGCCTTGGACTTACGAACACCGGGGAGCTGTTTTTT.

V and J are TRBV6-6 and TRBJ2-7, with TRBD1 identical over 8 bases. The CDR3 spans 14 residues. J was trimmed by 1 base and V by 6 bases; bases with no gene match: 5. Looked up from germline, CDR1 is MNHNY and CDR2 is SVGAGI (reference sequence). CDR3 in amino acids: CASRSGGSSYEQYF. In DNA, the CDR3 is TGTGCCAGCAGGTCAGGGGGCAGTTCCTACGAGCAGTACTTC.

The V and J genes are TRBV15 and TRBJ1-5; 11 bases are a match to TRBD1. CDR3 length: 14 residues. V was pared by 8 bases and J by 7 bases, with 7 bases of the junction left unmatched. Germline loops: CDR1 LNHNV, CDR2 YYDKDF (reference sequence). The DNA for the CDR3 is TGTGCCACCGGAGGGACAGGGGGAATCCAGCCCCAGCATTTT. Translation gives CATGGTGGIQPQHF. Supplemented by reference TRBV15 and TRBJ1-5, the full variable domain reads DAMVIQNPRYQVTQFGKPVTLSCSQTLNHNVMYWYQQKSSQAPKLLFHYYDKDFNNEADTPDNFQSRRPNTSFCFLDIRSPGLGDTAMYLCATGGTGGIQPQHFGDGTRLSIL.